What follows is one T cell receptor (beta chain) and its context. The data are from a study of radiation and T cells in renal cell carcinoma. Clones were sequenced by immunoSEQ multiplex PCR, and TCRdb holds only the in-frame ones, with some missing. This sample yields fewer than 200,000 clones, of which 88% are seen a single time; roughly 12% belongs to the top ten. Time point described: blood 4 weeks post-SBRT, at nephrectomy. The treatment is: 15 Gy SBRT to primary tumor, nephrectomy 4 weeks later. The tumor was a clear cell renal cell carcinoma. The sequence was obtained from a woman in her forties or fifties with renal cell carcinoma. The sequenced sample was blood, obtained from a patient whose treatment included radiotherapy and nephrectomy.

CDR3 in amino acids: CASSLGGSRVYEQYF. The CDR3 DNA reads as TGTGCCAGCAGCTTGGGGGGGAGCAGGGTCTACGAGCAGTACTTC. The chain uses TRBV5-4 and TRBJ2-7, with D tentatively TRBD1 or TRBD2 (5 bases each). V dropped 0 bases and J dropped 3 bases, with 13 bases sitting between them. The CDR3 has 15 residues. The germline V gene has CDR1 SGHNT and CDR2 YYREEE (reference sequence).